These 14 T cell receptor beta chains were sequenced from one sample in a study of control samples from healthy donors and cancer patients. Repertoires were generated with immunoSEQ multiplex PCR, while TCRdb's copy carries only in-frame clones and drops some. Of under 200,000 clones in the sample, 85% to 90% were seen once. The sequenced sample was blood. The receptors come from a woman aged 30 to 39 in good health.

The V call is TRBV3-1 (or the pseudogene TRBV3-2), the J call TRBJ2-5, with 10 bases lining up with TRBD1. Germline CDR1 LGHDT, CDR2 YNNKEL (reference sequence). V was pared by 5 bases and J by 4 bases, with 7 bases of the junction left unmatched. The CDR3 loop spans 15 amino acids. CDR3 in DNA: TGTGCCAGCAGCAGCTTTCGGGACAGGGGAGAGACCCAGTACTTC. Translation gives CASSSFRDRGETQYF.

DNA of the CDR3: TGCGCCAGCAGCCAAGAAAGGTTTGGAAGCACAGATACGCAGTATTTT. Its protein is CASSQERFGSTDTQYF. The genes are TRBV4-1 and TRBJ2-3, with D unclear. Per germline, CDR1 MGHRA and CDR2 YSYEKL. With 0 bases removed from V and 0 bases from J, the gap between germline ends came to 10 bases. The CDR3 totals 16 residues.

The rearrangement joins TRBV23-1 to TRBJ2-1, with D perhaps TRBD2 (5 bases). TRBV23-1 is an open reading frame whose function is uncertain. V lost 4 bases, J lost 7 bases, and 20 bases lay in between. This CDR3 is 16 amino acids long. The CDR3 nucleotides read TGCGCCAGCAGTCCTCGGGCCGCCGGGATGAGAAATGAGCAGTTCTTC. This encodes CASSPRAAGMRNEQFF.

The V gene is TRBV7-9, the J gene TRBJ1-1; 10 nucleotides agree with TRBD1. V shed 6 bases and J 4 bases; nucleotides not matched to a gene: 5. The germline CDR1 and CDR2 sequences are SEHNR and FQNEAQ (reference sequence). The CDR3 is made up of 14 amino acids. The CDR3 DNA reads TGTGCCAGCAGTTTCGGGACAGGGGTCACTGAAGCTTTCTTT. Protein: CASSFGTGVTEAFF. Full variable domain (missing parts from reference TRBV7-9 and TRBJ1-1): DTGVSQNPRHKITKRGQNVTFRCDPISEHNRLYWYRQTLGQGPEFLTYFQNEAQLEKSRLLSDRFSAERPKGSFSTLEIQRTEQGDSAMYLCASSFGTGVTEAFFGQGTRLTVV.

This rearrangement joins TRBV3-1 (or the pseudogene TRBV3-2) to TRBJ1-1; no firm D call. The CDR3 is 13 residues long. Looked up from germline, CDR1 is LGHDT and CDR2 is YNNKEL (reference sequence). V was pared by 1 base and J by 11 bases, with 14 bases between. DNA for the CDR3: TGTGCCAGCAGCCAAGGGACCGGGAGTGGGGCTTTCTTT. As protein: CASSQGTGSGAFF.

The V gene is TRBV28, the J gene TRBJ1-5; D is ambiguous. Germline V lookup: CDR1 MDHEN, CDR2 SYDVKM. The CDR3 runs to 18 residues. Trimming shortened V by 3 bases and J by 2 bases, and 20 bases separated the two germline ends. Here the CDR3 reads CASSFMIGGDLGNQPQHF. As DNA, the CDR3 is TGTGCCAGCAGTTTTATGATTGGCGGGGATTTGGGCAATCAGCCCCAGCATTTT.

The chain couples TRBV2 to TRBJ2-1, with D unclear. The CDR3 has 11 residues. The germline V and J ends were trimmed by 6 bases and 7 bases, with 7 bases remaining between them. CDR1 and CDR2 from the germline V gene are SNHLY and FYNNEI. The CDR3 region has the DNA TGTGCCAGCAGAACCGCGAATGAGCAGTTCTTC. This gives the protein CASRTANEQFF. Variable domain in full (rest from reference TRBV2 and TRBJ2-1): EPEVTQTPSHQVTQMGQEVILRCVPISNHLYFYWYRQILGQKVEFLVSFYNNEISEKSEIFDDQFSVERPDGSNFTLKIRSTKLEDSAMYFCASRTANEQFFGPGTRLTVL.

The table lists this clone with a count of one. The chain uses TRBV28 and TRBJ1-5; weak D call: TRBD1 (6 bases). V lost 5 bases to trimming and J lost 0 bases, with 11 bases between them. Germline CDR1 MDHEN, CDR2 SYDVKM. This CDR3 is built from 15 residues. CDR3 coding DNA: TGTGCCAGCAGTCGAGGGGGGAATAGCAATCAGCCCCAGCATTTT. It translates to CASSRGGNSNQPQHF.

This CDR3 is CASSLGPPNYGYTF. The CDR3 DNA reads as TGTGCCAGCAGCTTGGGACCGCCCAACTATGGCTACACCTTC. V is TRBV7-9 and J is TRBJ1-2, with D perhaps TRBD1 (5 bases). CDR3 length: 14 amino acids. V was shortened by 3 bases and J by 2 bases, with 10 bases between the two germline ends. Germline assignment: CDR1 SEHNR and CDR2 FQNEAQ (reference sequence).

The rearrangement joins TRBV14 to TRBJ1-1, with a possible D match to TRBD1 (5 bases). Trimming removed 1 base at V and 0 bases at J, with 9 bases between. Looked up from germline, CDR1 is SGHDN and CDR2 is FVKESK. CDR3 length equals 15 residues. The CDR3 loop reads CASSQAKGMNTEAFF. The DNA for the CDR3 is TGTGCCAGCAGCCAAGCCAAGGGGATGAACACTGAAGCTTTCTTT.

The rearrangement joins TRBV5-1 to TRBJ2-1, with 9 bases that match TRBD1. This CDR3 comprises 16 residues. Trimming cost V 4 bases and J 3 bases; bases outside gene matches: 8. Germline assignment: CDR1 SGHRS and CDR2 YFSETQ. CDR3: CASSGNTGGGYNEQFF. The DNA for the CDR3 is TGCGCCAGCAGCGGGAATACAGGGGGCGGCTACAATGAGCAGTTCTTC.

This chain uses TRBV4-1 with TRBJ1-1, with no clear D. The CDR3 covers 15 residues. Trimming took off 0 bases at V and 4 bases at J, with 12 bases between the two ends. CDR1 and CDR2 from the germline V gene are MGHRA and YSYEKL. CDR3 in DNA: TGCGCCAGCAGCCAAGATCGCTGGGGAGGCACTGAAGCTTTCTTT. It yields the protein CASSQDRWGGTEAFF.

V usage is TRBV12-3 or TRBV12-4 and J usage is TRBJ1-2; D remains ambiguous. The CDR3 is made up of 13 amino acids. Between the trimmed V and J ends, which lost 3 bases and 2 bases, there was a span of 7 bases. CDR3 in amino acids: CASSFIQNYGYTF. DNA of the CDR3: TGTGCCAGCAGTTTTATACAAAACTATGGCTACACCTTC.

V is TRBV18 and J is TRBJ2-1, with D maybe TRBD2 (6 bases). Germline V CDR1 and CDR2: KGHSH, LQKENI. The CDR3 spans 20 residues. V dropped 6 bases and J dropped 2 bases, with 29 bases sitting between them. The CDR3 reads CASSPPRGGITLLPYNEQFF. The DNA for the CDR3 is TGTGCCAGCTCCCCGCCTAGGGGCGGGATTACCCTCCTTCCCTACAATGAGCAGTTCTTC.